The 2 T cell receptor beta chains listed next were all sequenced from one sample in a study of T cells in Graves' hyperthyroidism and ophthalmopathy. Amplification of TCR beta CDR3 regions used RNA as the template. The HTBI primer set served for first-round RT-PCR of the TCR CDR3. TCRdb reprocessed the multiplex PCR reads with MiXCR, giving one entry per CDR3 protein. The data hold about 700,000 distinct CDR3 sequences, with 11% to 15% observed a single time. The sequencing sample was made of blood. The receptors stem from a woman between 18 and 30 years old with Graves' hyperthyroidism.

This clonotype was seen more than once but under ten times. V and J are TRBV12-3 or TRBV12-4 and TRBJ1-2, with TRBD1 as a possible D gene (6 bases). Trimming cost V 6 bases and J 4 bases, with 18 bases left between them. This CDR3 is 15 amino acids long. The DNA of the CDR3 is TGTGCCAGCAGCACATCTGACAGGATTATCTATGGCTACACCTTC. It translates to CASSTSDRIIYGYTF.

This clonotype occurred many times. CDR3 coding DNA: TGTGCCAGCAAACCACGGGGCAACAATGAGCAGTTCTTC. It yields the protein CASKPRGNNEQFF. The chain joins TRBV2 to TRBJ2-1; TRBD1 or TRBD2 may be the D gene (5 bases each). V shed 7 bases and J shed 5 bases, with 12 bases lying between them. The CDR3 sequence is 13 residues long. Germline V gene data show CDR1 as SNHLY and CDR2 as FYNNEI.